The rows below give T cell receptor beta chains drawn from one sample of a study of T cell clones after liver transplantation. Method: immunoSEQ multiplex PCR; TCRdb's copy keeps in-frame clones and lacks some. This table holds 7,500 to 10,000 clones, 70% to 85% found once. The sequences come from CD8+ T cells from blood, collected at the 22-month timepoint. These TCRs come from a human patient who received a liver transplant. Certain T cells may be donor cells from the graft. Both conserved end residues are part of each CDR3. A D gene is named only where the DNA matches it firmly. Clone size is shown for a subset of rows, as once, few, many or a class of expanded clone.

v_gene: TRBV19; abundance: NA; j_gene: TRBJ1-5; d_gene: TRBD1; CDR3aa: CASSTRQGDQPQHF; CDR3nt: TGTGCCAGTAGTACCAGACAGGGGGATCAGCCCCAGCATTTT
v_gene: TRBV2; abundance: few; j_gene: TRBJ2-7; d_gene: NA; CDR3aa: CASSEPASSYEQYF; CDR3nt: TGTGCCAGCAGTGAGCCAGCCAGCTCCTACGAGCAGTACTTC
v_gene: TRBV7-9; abundance: once; j_gene: TRBJ2-1; d_gene: NA; CDR3aa: CASSPYNEQFF; CDR3nt: TGTGCCAGCAGCCCTTACAATGAGCAGTTCTTC
v_gene: TRBV27; abundance: NA; j_gene: TRBJ2-7; d_gene: NA; CDR3aa: CASSLGLGSYEQYF; CDR3nt: TGTGCCAGCAGTTTGGGGCTAGGCTCCTACGAGCAGTACTTC
v_gene: TRBV10-3; abundance: NA; j_gene: TRBJ1-4; d_gene: NA; CDR3aa: CAISESLALPTHNEKLFF; CDR3nt: TGTGCCATCAGTGAGTCTCTGGCCCTCCCAACCCATAATGAAAAACTGTTTTTT
v_gene: TRBV15; abundance: once; j_gene: TRBJ2-1; d_gene: TRBD2; CDR3aa: CATSSPGTNLMKQFF; CDR3nt: TGTGCCACCAGCAGTCCCGGGACTAACTTAATGAAGCAGTTCTTC
v_gene: TRBV5-1; abundance: NA; j_gene: TRBJ1-2; d_gene: NA; CDR3aa: CARVAGYTF; CDR3nt: TGCGCCAGAGTGGCTGGCTACACCTTC
v_gene: TRBV13; abundance: NA; j_gene: TRBJ2-5; d_gene: TRBD2; CDR3aa: CASSPRTSGGPKETQYF; CDR3nt: TGTGCCAGCAGCCCGAGGACTAGCGGGGGGCCTAAAGAGACCCAGTACTTC
v_gene: TRBV25-1; abundance: NA; j_gene: TRBJ2-3; d_gene: TRBD1; CDR3aa: CASSWDRDTDTQYF; CDR3nt: TGTGCCAGCAGTTGGGACAGAGACACAGATACGCAGTATTTT
v_gene: TRBV30; abundance: few; j_gene: TRBJ1-3; d_gene: NA; CDR3aa: CAWKKIGNTIYF; CDR3nt: TGTGCCTGGAAAAAAATTGGAAACACCATATATTTT
v_gene: TRBV6-1; abundance: NA; j_gene: TRBJ2-3; d_gene: TRBD1; CDR3aa: CASSEPAGTGVRDTQYF; CDR3nt: TGTGCCAGCAGTGAACCCGCCGGGACAGGGGTCCGGGATACGCAGTATTTT
v_gene: TRBV9; abundance: NA; j_gene: TRBJ2-3; d_gene: NA; CDR3aa: CASGLIGGFTDTQYF; CDR3nt: TGTGCCAGCGGCTTGATCGGAGGTTTCACAGATACGCAGTATTTT
v_gene: TRBV7-3; abundance: few; j_gene: TRBJ1-1; d_gene: NA; CDR3aa: CASSFGTVNTEAFF; CDR3nt: TGTGCCAGCAGCTTCGGGACGGTGAACACTGAAGCTTTCTTT
v_gene: TRBV9; abundance: NA; j_gene: TRBJ2-7; d_gene: NA; CDR3aa: CASSVEGYLDEQYF; CDR3nt: TGTGCCAGCAGCGTAGAGGGGTACTTGGACGAGCAGTACTTC
v_gene: TRBV11-3; abundance: NA; j_gene: TRBJ2-2; d_gene: NA; CDR3aa: CASSSWGLTGELFF; CDR3nt: TGTGCCAGCAGCTCTTGGGGGCTGACAGGGGAGCTGTTTTTT
v_gene: TRBV27; abundance: NA; j_gene: TRBJ1-5; d_gene: NA; CDR3aa: CASSLSGQLDNQPQHF; CDR3nt: TGTGCCAGCAGTTTATCTGGACAGTTGGACAATCAGCCCCAGCATTTT
v_gene: TRBV29-1; abundance: NA; j_gene: TRBJ2-3; d_gene: NA; CDR3aa: CSVTITGRGTDTQYF; CDR3nt: TGCAGCGTGACCATCACCGGACGGGGGACAGATACGCAGTATTTT
v_gene: TRBV11-2; abundance: NA; j_gene: TRBJ2-3; d_gene: TRBD2; CDR3aa: CASSLVSGGDTQYF; CDR3nt: TGTGCCAGCAGCTTAGTTAGCGGGGGGGATACGCAGTATTTT
v_gene: TRBV11-1; abundance: NA; j_gene: TRBJ2-7; d_gene: TRBD2; CDR3aa: CASSFGTSGGGEQYF; CDR3nt: TGTGCCAGCAGCTTTGGGACTAGCGGGGGTGGTGAGCAGTACTTC
v_gene: TRBV27; abundance: once; j_gene: TRBJ1-5; d_gene: NA; CDR3aa: CASSLSWDGYQPQHF; CDR3nt: TGTGCCAGCAGTTTATCGTGGGACGGTTATCAGCCCCAGCATTTT
v_gene: TRBV4-1; abundance: NA; j_gene: TRBJ1-1; d_gene: NA; CDR3aa: CASSPPYKGALTEAFF; CDR3nt: TGCGCCAGCAGCCCCCCCTACAAAGGGGCGTTGACTGAAGCTTTCTTT
v_gene: TRBV27; abundance: NA; j_gene: TRBJ2-6; d_gene: TRBD1; CDR3aa: CASTTTAPRDRASGANVLTF; CDR3nt: TGTGCCAGCACCACGACCGCCCCCCGGGACAGAGCTTCTGGGGCCAACGTCCTGACTTTC
v_gene: TRBV6-5; abundance: NA; j_gene: TRBJ1-5; d_gene: TRBD1; CDR3aa: CASSTTGQNNQPQHF; CDR3nt: TGTGCCAGCAGTACGACAGGGCAAAACAATCAGCCCCAGCATTTT
v_gene: TRBV7-8; abundance: NA; j_gene: TRBJ2-7; d_gene: NA; CDR3aa: CASSLVRGPEEQYF; CDR3nt: TGTGCCAGCAGCTTAGTCCGGGGGCCGGAGGAGCAGTACTTC
v_gene: TRBV7-9; abundance: NA; j_gene: TRBJ1-5; d_gene: NA; CDR3aa: CASSLEGFGNQPQHF; CDR3nt: TGTGCCAGCAGCTTAGAGGGTTTTGGCAATCAGCCCCAGCATTTT
v_gene: TRBV11-2; abundance: NA; j_gene: TRBJ2-7; d_gene: NA; CDR3aa: CASSISQGNEQYF; CDR3nt: TGTGCCAGCAGCATCTCTCAGGGTAACGAGCAGTACTTC
v_gene: TRBV7-9; abundance: NA; j_gene: TRBJ2-4; d_gene: NA; CDR3aa: CASSPDGWAKNIQYF; CDR3nt: TGTGCCAGCAGCCCCGACGGGTGGGCCAAAAACATTCAGTACTTC
v_gene: TRBV4-1; abundance: NA; j_gene: TRBJ2-3; d_gene: TRBD2; CDR3aa: CASSQDLAGGPLEYF; CDR3nt: TGCGCCAGCAGCCAAGATCTAGCGGGGGGCCCCTTAGAGTATTTT
v_gene: TRBV4-1; abundance: NA; j_gene: TRBJ2-5; d_gene: NA; CDR3aa: CASSQDLVGGPGETQYF; CDR3nt: TGCGCCAGCAGCCAAGATTTAGTCGGGGGACCCGGGGAGACCCAGTACTTC
v_gene: TRBV11-2; abundance: few; j_gene: TRBJ1-3; d_gene: NA; CDR3aa: CASSLETANTIYF; CDR3nt: TGTGCCAGCAGCTTAGAGACAGCAAACACCATATATTTT
v_gene: TRBV27; abundance: NA; j_gene: TRBJ2-7; d_gene: TRBD2; CDR3aa: CATRIGGADEQYF; CDR3nt: TGTGCCACCCGAATCGGGGGGGCGGACGAGCAGTACTTC
v_gene: TRBV6-1; abundance: NA; j_gene: TRBJ1-1; d_gene: NA; CDR3aa: CASSEGRNTEAFF; CDR3nt: TGTGCCAGCAGTGAAGGGAGGAACACTGAAGCTTTCTTT
v_gene: TRBV13; abundance: NA; j_gene: TRBJ1-1; d_gene: NA; CDR3aa: CASSLRNTEAFF; CDR3nt: TGTGCCAGCAGCTTGAGGAACACTGAAGCTTTCTTT
v_gene: TRBV19; abundance: few; j_gene: TRBJ2-7; d_gene: NA; CDR3aa: CASSSAGSSYEQYF; CDR3nt: TGTGCCAGTAGCTCAGCCGGGAGCTCCTACGAGCAGTACTTC
v_gene: TRBV6-5; abundance: NA; j_gene: TRBJ2-5; d_gene: NA; CDR3aa: CASSYSEYQETQYF; CDR3nt: TGTGCCAGCAGTTACTCGGAATACCAAGAGACCCAGTACTTC
v_gene: TRBV2; abundance: NA; j_gene: TRBJ1-4; d_gene: NA; CDR3aa: CASSEALGDWEKLFF; CDR3nt: TGTGCCAGCAGTGAAGCTCTGGGGGATTGGGAAAAACTGTTTTTT
v_gene: TRBV7-2; abundance: NA; j_gene: TRBJ2-7; d_gene: NA; CDR3aa: CASSLRVYEQYF; CDR3nt: TGTGCCAGCAGCTTACGAGTCTACGAGCAGTACTTC
v_gene: TRBV29-1; abundance: NA; j_gene: TRBJ1-2; d_gene: TRBD1; CDR3aa: CSVDRGQGPYGYTF; CDR3nt: TGCAGCGTTGACCGGGGACAGGGCCCCTATGGCTACACCTTC
v_gene: TRBV6-6; abundance: NA; j_gene: TRBJ1-5; d_gene: NA; CDR3aa: CASSHRTVISQPQHF; CDR3nt: TGTGCCAGCAGCCACCGGACAGTAATTTCGCAGCCCCAGCATTTT
v_gene: TRBV7-9; abundance: NA; j_gene: TRBJ1-3; d_gene: TRBD1; CDR3aa: CASSRQGKSGNTIYF; CDR3nt: TGTGCCAGCAGTCGACAGGGGAAATCTGGAAACACCATATATTTT
v_gene: TRBV13; abundance: NA; j_gene: TRBJ2-7; d_gene: TRBD1; CDR3aa: CASSVVAWDRAPYEQYF; CDR3nt: TGTGCCAGCAGCGTAGTGGCCTGGGACAGGGCCCCCTACGAGCAGTACTTC
v_gene: TRBV18; abundance: NA; j_gene: TRBJ2-1; d_gene: TRBD1; CDR3aa: CASSPFSQGASYNEQFF; CDR3nt: TGTGCCAGCTCACCGTTCTCACAGGGGGCTTCCTACAATGAGCAGTTCTTC
v_gene: TRBV9; abundance: NA; j_gene: TRBJ1-1; d_gene: NA; CDR3aa: CASTPRVVGTEAFF; CDR3nt: TGTGCCAGCACCCCGAGGGTAGTTGGGACTGAAGCTTTCTTT
v_gene: TRBV19; abundance: NA; j_gene: TRBJ1-1; d_gene: NA; CDR3aa: CASGSGWNTEAFF; CDR3nt: TGTGCCAGTGGGTCAGGGTGGAACACTGAAGCTTTCTTT